This T cell receptor beta chain was identified in a study of regulatory T cells in long-lasting Graves disease. Germline loops: CDR1 SNHLY, CDR2 FYNNEI. The V end lost 7 bases, the J end lost 2 bases, and 3 bases lay between the germline ends. This CDR3 has 10 amino acids. Study-level results: Patients whose Graves' disease persisted exhibited lower TCR diversity than those newly diagnosed. Persistent disease preferred TRBV28, TRBJ1-2 and TRBJ2-5.

Building of the TCR beta libraries involved iRepertoire HTBI primers and Arm-PCR of CDR3 regions. As originally analysed: Detected in the samples were approximately 58 TRBV and under 15 TRBJ segments. TCRdb re-derived calls from the multiplex PCR reads in MiXCR, one entry per CDR3 protein. Here the V and J calls rest on TCRdb's processing, not on the authors' analysis. The repertoire holds hundreds of thousands of distinct CDR3 sequences, with roughly 30% as singletons. For this clonotype: The antigen is not known. One base away lies a much larger clone, so this may be a sequencing read error.

As for time point: persistent/refractory GD, antithyroid drugs over 5 years with positive TRAb. RNA from PBMCs was the source of the TCR library. The sequence derives from a female donor with Graves disease. The specimen comprised peripheral blood mononuclear cells (PBMCs), sampled when the disease was refractory, from a patient treated with antithyroid drugs. The chain links TRBV2 to TRBJ2-7; D ambiguous. CDR3 DNA sequence: TGTGCCAGCAAACCCTACGAGCAGTACTTC. Protein: CASKPYEQYF.